A selection of T cell receptor beta chains follows, all from one sample in a study of blood T cell repertoires in COVID-19. Profiling relied on immunoSEQ multiplex PCR, and the TCRdb table lists in-frame clones only, not all of them. The table includes 30,000 or so clones, roughly 90% detected once. The source material was peripheral blood. The receptor set was obtained from a human donor with active COVID-19. The donor label of this sample is uncertain. Both conserved end residues are part of each CDR3. The order of the fields is V gene, clone size, J gene, D gene, CDR3 DNA, CDR3 protein. D genes are given only for firm matches. A row's size may be missing; if present it is once, few, many or a size class.

>TRBV3-1/TRBV3-2|NA|TRBJ2-4|NA
TGTGCCAGCAGCCAAGGCGGAGGAGATGGCATTCAGTACTTC
CASSQGGGDGIQYF
>TRBV7-2|NA|TRBJ2-5|NA
TGTGCCAGCAGCTCCTCACTAGCAGGAGAGACCCAGTACTTC
CASSSSLAGETQYF
>TRBV4-3|NA|TRBJ2-7|TRBD2
TGCGCCAGCAGCCGTCAGCCTAGCGGGATAGTTGGCGAGCAGTACTTC
CASSRQPSGIVGEQYF
>TRBV7-2|NA|TRBJ2-6|TRBD1
TGTGCCAGCAGCTTAGAGGGGGCCTCTGGGGCCAACGTCCTGACTTTC
CASSLEGASGANVLTF
>TRBV12-3/TRBV12-4|few|TRBJ2-4|NA
TGTGCCAGCAGTCTTAGCGGAATAAACATTCAGTACTTC
CASSLSGINIQYF
>TRBV18|NA|TRBJ2-2|TRBD2
TGTGCCAGCTCACCAAAATCTAGAGCGGGAACAAACACCGGGGAGCTGTTTTTT
CASSPKSRAGTNTGELFF
>TRBV30|NA|TRBJ1-5|NA
TGTGCCTGGAGCCCGAGAGGGCTGGTTAGCAATCAGCCCCAGCATTTT
CAWSPRGLVSNQPQHF
>TRBV5-1|NA|TRBJ2-1|TRBD2
TGCGCCAGCAGCTTGGCCGCCAGCGGGGGGGCCGAGGGTGAGCAGTTCTTC
CASSLAASGGAEGEQFF
>TRBV29-1|NA|TRBJ1-2|NA
TGCAGCATTGCACGGGGGAGTAACTATGGCTACACCTTC
CSIARGSNYGYTF
>TRBV5-6|NA|TRBJ1-2|NA
TGTGCCAGCAGCTTGGCAGGGTCCCACTATGGCTACACCTTC
CASSLAGSHYGYTF
>TRBV5-1|NA|TRBJ2-2|TRBD1
TGCGCCAGCAGCTGGGGACAGGGCTTGCCCGGGGAGCTGTTTTTT
CASSWGQGLPGELFF
>TRBV9|once|TRBJ2-3|TRBD2
TGTGCCAGCAGCCAGACTAGCGGGATGGATACGCAGTATTTT
CASSQTSGMDTQYF
>TRBV2|NA|TRBJ2-6|TRBD1
TGTGCCAGCACAAGGGACAGGGGGTCTGGGGCCAACGTCCTGACTTTC
CASTRDRGSGANVLTF
>TRBV6-2/TRBV6-3|NA|TRBJ2-3|NA
TGTGCCAGCAGTTACGTAGACAACCTTTTTGGCACAGATACGCAGTATTTT
CASSYVDNLFGTDTQYF
>TRBV28|NA|TRBJ2-3|TRBD2
TGTGCCAGCAGTCTACCTCCTCTAGCGGGAGGCCCAGATACGCAGTATTTT
CASSLPPLAGGPDTQYF
>TRBV2|NA|TRBJ2-7|TRBD2
TGTGCCAGCAGTGCCCTAGCGGGGGCATCCTACGAGCAGTACTTC
CASSALAGASYEQYF
>TRBV28|NA|TRBJ2-7|TRBD2
TGTGCCAGCCGGGTTAGGTCTAGCGGGACGGGCGCTGGGGTTTACGAGCAGTACTTC
CASRVRSSGTGAGVYEQYF
>TRBV6-1|NA|TRBJ2-1|NA
TGTGCCAGCAGTGAAGTTGGCGAGCAGTTCTTC
CASSEVGEQFF